These 28 T cell receptor beta chains originate from one sample sequenced in a study of cytomegalovirus exposure and HLA in healthy donors. 13 Jbeta primers and 60 Vbeta primers were used for the PCR. Clones were read by immunoSEQ multiplex PCR, and TCRdb kept only the in-frame ones, dropping some. This sample has roughly 290,000 clones, with about 80% found just once. Source material: PBMCs. The source of these receptors is a girl between 2 and 10 years old in good health and CMV-seronegative.

This chain connects TRBV5-6 to TRBJ1-1; D is perhaps TRBD1 (5 bases). CDR1 and CDR2 from the germline V gene are SGHDT and YYEEEE. The V and J ends lost 4 bases and 0 bases respectively, with 13 bases between them. The CDR3 extends over 15 amino acids. CDR3 sequence reads: CASSHEQELNTEAFF. In nucleotides, the CDR3 is TGTGCCAGCAGCCATGAACAGGAGCTGAACACTGAAGCTTTCTTT.

The chain joins TRBV5-4 to TRBJ2-5; 7 bases fit TRBD1. The CDR3 consists of 14 residues. J was trimmed by 4 bases and V by 4 bases; bases with no gene match: 7. Per germline, CDR1 SGHNT and CDR2 YYREEE (reference sequence). Here the CDR3 DNA reads TGTGCCAGCAGCCTGACAGGGAATGGAGAGACCCAGTACTTC. It yields the protein CASSLTGNGETQYF. Variable domain in full (rest from reference TRBV5-4 and TRBJ2-5): ETGVTQSPTHLIKTRGQQVTLRCSSQSGHNTVSWYQQALGQGPQFIFQYYREEENGRGNFPPRFSGLQFPNYSSELNVNALELDDSALYLCASSLTGNGETQYFGPGTRLLVL.

This chain connects TRBV7-8 to TRBJ2-5; 12 bases line up with TRBD2. Trimming cost V 5 bases and J 9 bases; bases outside gene matches: 10. The CDR3 is made up of 15 amino acids. Germline V gives CDR1 SGHVS, CDR2 FQNEAQ. The CDR3 region has the DNA TGTGCCAGCAGCCCCACGAGGCTAGCGGGAGGGGCCCAGTACTTC. Translating gives CASSPTRLAGGAQYF.

The rearrangement joins TRBV2 to TRBJ2-7; 9 bases map to TRBD2. The V segment lost 4 bases and the J segment 2 bases; nucleotides outside the gene matches: 6. Germline assignment: CDR1 SNHLY and CDR2 FYNNEI. This CDR3 region has 15 residues. The CDR3 bases are TGTGCCAGCAGTGTATGGGCTAGCGGGACCTACGAGCAGTACTTC. This encodes CASSVWASGTYEQYF.

This chain links TRBV7-2 with TRBJ2-7; D might be TRBD1 (6 bases). There are 13 residues in the CDR3. Germline V gives CDR1 SGHTA, CDR2 FQGNSA. The V gene lost 2 bases and the J gene lost 5 bases, with 10 bases spanning the gap. CDR3 in DNA: TGTGCCAGCAGCTTATCTACAGGGAACGAGCAGTACTTC. This sequence encodes CASSLSTGNEQYF. Full variable domain (remainder filled in from reference TRBV7-2 and TRBJ2-7): GAGVSQSPSNKVTEKGKDVELRCDPISGHTALYWYRQSLGQGLEFLIYFQGNSAPDKSGLPSDRFSAERTGGSVSTLTIQRTQQEDSAVYLCASSLSTGNEQYFGPGTRLTVT.

This chain links TRBV10-3 with TRBJ2-3; TRBD2 matches at 8 bases. The ends lost 3 bases at V and 0 bases at J; junction bases unmatched: 8. Germline V gives CDR1 ENHRY, CDR2 SYGVKD. This CDR3 contains 17 residues. The CDR3, as DNA: TGTGCCATCAGTGACCTCCCTAAGCGGGGGAGCACAGATACGCAGTATTTT. Its protein is CAISDLPKRGSTDTQYF.

In DNA form, the CDR3 reads TGTGCCATCAGTGACTCACAGGGGGCTGTCGGGGAGCTGTTTTTT. Translating gives CAISDSQGAVGELFF. The chain links TRBV10-3 to TRBJ2-2; 9 bases line up with TRBD1. This CDR3 contains 15 residues. V gave up 3 bases and J gave up 7 bases; unmatched junction bases: 6. Per germline, CDR1 ENHRY and CDR2 SYGVKD.

This chain joins TRBV27 and TRBJ2-1; 10 nucleotides agree with TRBD2. The CDR3 consists of 13 residues. Germline CDR1 MNHEY, CDR2 SMNVEV (reference sequence). The ends lost 9 bases at V and 10 bases at J; junction bases unmatched: 9. CDR3 residues: CASRKREGQEQFF. CDR3 DNA: TGTGCCAGTCGCAAGCGGGAGGGCCAAGAGCAGTTCTTC.

This chain uses TRBV28 with TRBJ1-2; D is ambiguous. V lost 5 bases to trimming and J lost 2 bases, with 12 bases between them. This CDR3 comprises 14 residues. The V gene's germline CDR1 is MDHEN and CDR2 SYDVKM. CDR3 loop: CASSRPGKNYGYTF. The CDR3 bases are TGTGCCAGCAGTCGACCCGGGAAGAACTATGGCTACACCTTC.

V gene TRBV5-4 combines with J gene TRBJ1-2; 11 bases agree with TRBD1. This CDR3 has 14 residues. V was clipped by 0 bases and J by 7 bases; unmatched bases: 2. Per germline, CDR1 SGHNT and CDR2 YYREEE (reference sequence). As DNA, the CDR3 is TGTGCCAGCAGCTTGGTCGGACAGGGGGCTGGCTACACCTTC. It codes for CASSLVGQGAGYTF.

This clone was seen a single time. The CDR3 nucleotides are TGTGCCAGCAGTCCCACAGGGTTCTCTGGAAACACCATATATTTT. It codes for CASSPTGFSGNTIYF. The chain couples TRBV11-2 to TRBJ1-3; tentatively, D is TRBD1 (6 bases). Deletions cut 6 bases from V and 0 bases from J, with 12 bases between. Germline CDR1 SGHAT, CDR2 FQNNGV. This CDR3 has 15 amino acids. Full variable domain (rest looked up from reference TRBV11-2 and TRBJ1-3): EAGVAQSPRYKIIEKRQSVAFWCNPISGHATLYWYQQILGQGPKLLIQFQNNGVVDDSQLPKDRFSAERLKGVDSTLKIQPAKLEDSAVYLCASSPTGFSGNTIYFGEGSWLTVV.

This chain links TRBV7-9 with TRBJ2-7; D is perhaps TRBD1 (5 bases). This CDR3 contains 16 residues. Trimming left V 4 bases short and J 0 bases short, with 16 bases between. CDR1 is SEHNR, CDR2 FQNEAQ, per germline (reference sequence). The CDR3 sequence: CASSSPVPDSSYEQYF. The DNA for the CDR3 is TGTGCCAGCAGCTCTCCCGTCCCTGACAGCTCCTACGAGCAGTACTTC.

This chain uses TRBV30 with TRBJ1-1; 8 nucleotides match TRBD1. CDR3 length: 16 residues. The V gene end was trimmed by 3 bases and the J gene end by 5 bases; junction bases not matched to a gene: 14. The germline gives CDR1 GTSNPN, CDR2 SVGIG (reference sequence). The CDR3 sequence: CAWRGQGRTGGTEAFF. In DNA form, the CDR3 reads TGTGCCTGGAGAGGACAGGGTAGGACGGGCGGGACTGAAGCTTTCTTT.

This chain joins TRBV5-1 and TRBJ1-5; no firm D call. CDR1 is SGHRS and CDR2 is YFSETQ in the germline V gene. V dropped 1 base and J dropped 0 bases, with 8 bases sitting between them. The CDR3 is 15 amino acids. CDR3 bases: TGCGCCAGCAGCTTGACCGGGGATAGCAATCAGCCCCAGCATTTT. It encodes CASSLTGDSNQPQHF. Variable domain in full (rest from reference TRBV5-1 and TRBJ1-5): KAGVTQTPRYLIKTRGQQVTLSCSPISGHRSVSWYQQTPGQGLQFLFEYFSETQRNKGNFPGRFSGRQFSNSRSEMNVSTLELGDSALYLCASSLTGDSNQPQHFGDGTRLSIL.

The chain combines TRBV9 with TRBJ2-3; 7 bases match TRBD2. The V gene end was trimmed by 0 bases and the J gene end by 1 base; junction bases not matched to a gene: 5. The germline V gene encodes CDR1 SGDLS and CDR2 YYNGEE. The CDR3 is made up of 16 amino acids. DNA of the CDR3: TGTGCCAGCAGCGTAGCTGGTCTAGCGGGCACAGATACGCAGTATTTT. This encodes CASSVAGLAGTDTQYF.

V gene TRBV28 combines with J gene TRBJ2-7; D is possibly TRBD2 (6 bases). The V gene's germline CDR1 is MDHEN and CDR2 SYDVKM. V gave up 3 bases and J gave up 7 bases, with 10 bases separating them. This CDR3 spans 12 amino acids. The CDR3 here is CASSFWAGEQYF. The CDR3 region has the DNA TGTGCCAGCAGTTTCTGGGCGGGGGAGCAGTACTTC.

As for this clone: One junction end does not reproduce the germline sequence, and a read error may be involved. The chain employs TRBV7-3 and TRBJ1-5; the match to TRBD1 covers 7 bases. There are 14 residues in the CDR3. The V gene's germline CDR1 is SGHTA and CDR2 FQGTGA. The DNA for the CDR3 is TGTGCCAGCAGCCTAACAGGGGTAGGGCAGCCCCAGCATTTT. Translation: CASSLTGVGQPQHF.

The chain couples TRBV6-1 to TRBJ2-4; 10 bases line up with TRBD2. This CDR3 has 22 amino acids. The junction had 17 bases not matched to a gene; V was cut back by 0 bases and J by 0 bases. Germline values: CDR1 MNHNS, CDR2 SASEGT. This CDR3 is CASSEALRPGLAEMLAKNIQYF. DNA for the CDR3: TGTGCCAGCAGTGAAGCGCTTCGGCCAGGACTAGCGGAAATGCTAGCCAAAAACATTCAGTACTTC.

In this sample, this clone turned up many times. The rearrangement uses TRBV19 and TRBJ2-1; 12 positions match TRBD2. The V segment lost 3 bases and the J segment 4 bases; nucleotides outside the gene matches: 1. The CDR3 runs to 15 residues. The germline V gene has CDR1 LNHDA and CDR2 SQIVND (reference sequence). CDR3 sequence reads: CASSMTSGGYNEQFF. The DNA of the CDR3 is TGTGCCAGTAGTATGACTAGCGGGGGATACAATGAGCAGTTCTTC.

The V gene is TRBV5-1, the J gene TRBJ2-3, with unresolved D. Germline loops: CDR1 SGHRS, CDR2 YFSETQ. Trimming left V 0 bases short and J 6 bases short, with 11 bases between. The CDR3 runs to 14 residues. Here the CDR3 reads CASSLVPDGDTQYF. The CDR3 coding sequence is TGCGCCAGCAGCTTGGTTCCCGACGGGGATACGCAGTATTTT. Full variable domain (rest looked up from reference TRBV5-1 and TRBJ2-3): KAGVTQTPRYLIKTRGQQVTLSCSPISGHRSVSWYQQTPGQGLQFLFEYFSETQRNKGNFPGRFSGRQFSNSRSEMNVSTLELGDSALYLCASSLVPDGDTQYFGPGTRLTVL.

The chain links TRBV19 to TRBJ1-3; D ambiguous. This CDR3 region has 14 residues. CDR1 LNHDA and CDR2 SQIVND come from the germline V gene (reference sequence). Trimming cost V 9 bases and J 0 bases, with 12 bases left between them. The CDR3 DNA follows: TGTGCCAGCAGACGACATGACTCTGGAAACACCATATATTTT. Protein: CASRRHDSGNTIYF. Based on the CDR3 plus reference TRBV19 and TRBJ1-3, the full variable domain is DGGITQSPKYLFRKEGQNVTLSCEQNLNHDAMYWYRQDPGQGLRLIYYSQIVNDFQKGDIAEGYSVSREKKESFPLTVTSAQKNPTAFYLCASRRHDSGNTIYFGEGSWLTVV.

CDR3 sequence reads: CASSPRQGAERETQYF. As DNA, the CDR3 is TGTGCCAGCTCACCAAGGCAGGGGGCTGAGAGGGAGACCCAGTACTTC. The rearrangement uses TRBV18 and TRBJ2-5, with 8 positions matching TRBD1. This CDR3 comprises 16 residues. V lost 2 bases and J lost 5; bases outside the gene matches: 10. The germline V gene encodes CDR1 KGHSH and CDR2 LQKENI.

The chain uses TRBV5-1 and TRBJ1-5; TRBD1 aligns across 7 bases. Losses at the gene ends were 3 bases for V and 6 bases for J; bases not matched to a gene: 6. Germline V CDR1 and CDR2: SGHRS, YFSETQ. This CDR3 is built from 14 residues. The CDR3 sequence is CASSSGQWGQPQHF. Here the CDR3 DNA reads TGCGCCAGCAGCTCGGGACAGTGGGGTCAGCCCCAGCATTTT.

The chain has TRBV7-2 and TRBJ2-5; maybe TRBD1 (6 bases). There are 15 residues in the CDR3. The V gene lost 5 bases and the J gene lost 4 bases, with 17 bases spanning the gap. Germline assignment: CDR1 SGHTA and CDR2 FQGNSA. The CDR3 nucleotides read TGTGCCAGCAGCCTCCCGTGGGGGCGAGGAGAGACCCAGTACTTC. Its protein product is CASSLPWGRGETQYF.

The V gene is TRBV9, the J gene TRBJ2-7, with 8 bases identical to TRBD1. The CDR3 is 15 amino acids. CDR1 and CDR2 from the germline V gene are SGDLS and YYNGEE. Germline trimming cut 2 bases from V and 3 bases from J; bases unmatched to any gene: 7. The CDR3 loop reads CASSVSTGGFYEQYF. CDR3 coding DNA: TGTGCCAGCAGCGTTTCTACAGGGGGTTTCTACGAGCAGTACTTC.

This chain links TRBV27 with TRBJ2-7; D call uncertain. V was trimmed by 2 bases and J by 1 base, leaving 6 bases between them. Germline loops: CDR1 MNHEY, CDR2 SMNVEV (reference sequence). This CDR3 region has 13 residues. The CDR3 coding sequence is TGTGCCAGCAGTTTAGCGGCGTCCTACGAGCAGTACTTC. Encoded protein: CASSLAASYEQYF.

J is TRBJ1-4 and V is TRBV20-1; no definite D call. This CDR3 comprises 11 residues. The V end was cut by 4 bases, the J end by 8 bases, with 8 bases between. Germline CDR1 DFQATT, CDR2 SNEGSKA (reference sequence). The CDR3 DNA reads as TGCAGTGCTACATTACAAGAAAAACTGTTTTTT. The encoded protein is CSATLQEKLFF.

This rearrangement joins TRBV6-1 to TRBJ1-1; D is undetermined. Deletions cut 4 bases from V and 4 bases from J, with 13 bases between. Germline V gives CDR1 MNHNS, CDR2 SASEGT. This CDR3 comprises 14 residues. Written as DNA, the CDR3 is TGTGCCAGCAGTGTAACTTCATTAACCACTGAAGCTTTCTTT. This encodes CASSVTSLTTEAFF.